This T cell receptor beta chain was captured by sequencing in a study of CD8 T cells in ankylosing spondylitis. This clonotype appeared many times. What it binds is unknown. The germline gives CDR1 DFQATT, CDR2 SNEGSKA (reference sequence). V trimming: 0 bases; J trimming: 1 base; junction bases outside the gene matches: 4. The CDR3 is 15 residues long. Study results and caveats: Disease-associated clonotypes exhibited CD8+ identity and were relatively infrequent in peripheral blood. The study identified a TCR beta motif of seven or eight highly homologous variants that appeared characteristic of ankylosing spondylitis blood.

TCRdb independently ran MiXCR on the 5' RACE reads; one entry per CDR3 protein. The sample has a few hundred thousand distinct CDR3 sequences, more than 20% seen once. The rearrangement joins TRBV20-1 to TRBJ2-7; 9 positions match TRBD2. The clonotype originates from a male donor with ankylosing spondylitis or in good health (not recorded which). The sequenced material came from blood, either unsorted or a sorted T cell fraction (not recorded which). The CDR3 bases are TGCAGTGCTAGAGATTTAGCGGGGGATTCCTACGAGCAGTACTTC. This translates into CSARDLAGDSYEQYF.